This T cell receptor beta chain was obtained from a study of tumor-infiltrating lymphocytes in primary liver carcinoma. Study-wide context: The number of productive TCRbeta reads per sample ranged from roughly 3.65 to 8 million and was similar across tissue types.

Constant-region priming of around 500 ng total RNA yielded TCR beta cDNA. Libraries covering TCR beta were generated through three nested multiplex PCR rounds (using a slightly modified ARM-PCR). Running ten to eleven cycles apiece, the first two PCR rounds relied on TRBV1-TRBV30 forward primers together with a C-beta reverse primer. TCRdb ran MiXCR on the multiplex PCR reads and lists one entry per CDR3 protein. The sample holds roughly 330,000 distinct CDR3 sequences, less than 65% seen once. About this clonotype itself: Its antigen is as yet unknown.

Blood RNA originated from unsorted whole blood, with germline DNA additionally extracted. Patients were chronically HBV-infected and treatment-naive. Study-wide results and caveats: Pairs of tumor regions overlapped more than tumor-adjacent and tumor-blood pairs did.

The CDR3 is made up of 14 amino acids. Trimming took off 7 bases at V and 7 bases at J, with 17 bases between the two ends. The germline V gene encodes CDR1 MNHEY and CDR2 SVGAGI. The sequence derives from a man aged 35-49 years with primary liver carcinoma and hepatitis B virus infection. The chain links TRBV6-5 to TRBJ2-1; D gene uncertain. Sequenced material: peripheral blood. CDR3 protein: CASKIGPSPNEQFF. The CDR3 DNA is TGTGCCAGCAAAATCGGGCCCTCACCTAATGAGCAGTTCTTC.